The clone carrying this TCR beta chain came up once. What it binds is unknown. These data belong to a study of OX40 agonist ivuxolimab in advanced cancers. General observations from the study: Among the lowest levels of clonal expansion were found in partial responders at 0.1-3.0 mg/kg.

With 4 bases removed from V and 1 base from J, the gap between germline ends came to 17 bases. The CDR3 contains 16 residues. Germline values: CDR1 SGHAT, CDR2 FQNNGV. Sequencing was performed with immunoSEQ multiplex PCR; in TCRdb, only in-frame clones are kept and a portion is missing. The table shows some 86,000 clones, with around 82% occurring only once. Source: CD4+ or CD8+ T cells sorted from blood, taken in a trial of the OX40 agonist ivuxolimab. V usage is TRBV11-2 and J usage is TRBJ2-7; no firm D call. The receptor's source is an adult with an advanced solid tumor such as melanoma, head and neck, liver or kidney cancer. In DNA form, the CDR3 reads TGTGCCAGCAGCTCTCGTCGAAGGAACGCATCCTACGAGCAGTACTTC. It translates to CASSSRRRNASYEQYF.